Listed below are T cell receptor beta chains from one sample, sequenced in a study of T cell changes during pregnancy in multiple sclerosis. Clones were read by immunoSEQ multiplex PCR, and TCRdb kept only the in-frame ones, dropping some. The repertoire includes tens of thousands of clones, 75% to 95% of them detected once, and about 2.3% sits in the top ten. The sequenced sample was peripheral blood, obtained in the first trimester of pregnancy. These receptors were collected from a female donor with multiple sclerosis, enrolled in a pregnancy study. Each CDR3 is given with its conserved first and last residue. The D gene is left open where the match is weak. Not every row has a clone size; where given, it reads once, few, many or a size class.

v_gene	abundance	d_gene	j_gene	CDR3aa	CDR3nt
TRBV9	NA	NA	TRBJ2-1	CASQGGRNEQFF	TGTGCCAGCCAAGGAGGGCGCAATGAGCAGTTCTTC
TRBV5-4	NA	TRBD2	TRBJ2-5	CASSSQTSGGPGAQYF	TGTGCCAGCAGCTCCCAGACTAGCGGGGGCCCCGGGGCCCAGTACTTC
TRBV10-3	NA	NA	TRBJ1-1	CAISVGHTPRDTEAFF	TGTGCCATCAGTGTAGGGCACACCCCGAGGGACACTGAAGCTTTCTTT
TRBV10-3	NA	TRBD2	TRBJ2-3	CAISPRGGFGDTQYF	TGTGCCATCAGCCCGCGGGGGGGCTTTGGAGATACGCAGTATTTT
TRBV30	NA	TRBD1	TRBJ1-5	CAWETGGGQPQHF	TGTGCCTGGGAGACAGGGGGCGGACAGCCCCAGCATTTT
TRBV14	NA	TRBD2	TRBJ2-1	CASSQQGRGDEQFF	TGTGCCAGCAGCCAGCAGGGGCGGGGGGATGAGCAGTTCTTC
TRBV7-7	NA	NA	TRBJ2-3	CASSLDGSTDTQYF	TGTGCCAGCAGCTTAGATGGCAGCACAGATACGCAGTATTTT
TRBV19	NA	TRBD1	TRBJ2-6	CASSSDRGPGANVLTF	TGTGCCAGTAGCAGCGACAGGGGGCCTGGGGCCAACGTCCTGACTTTC
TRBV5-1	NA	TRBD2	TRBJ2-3	CASSLGGSDTQYF	TGCGCCAGCAGTCTGGGGGGGTCAGATACGCAGTATTTT
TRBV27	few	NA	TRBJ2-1	CASSFQGLGGNEQFF	TGTGCCAGCAGTTTCCAGGGGCTAGGGGGCAATGAGCAGTTCTTC
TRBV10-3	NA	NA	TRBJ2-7	CAISDRTADEQYF	TGTGCCATCAGCGACAGGACAGCCGACGAGCAGTACTTC
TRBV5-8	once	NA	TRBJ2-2	CASSNIGTAGVNTGELFF	TGTGCCAGCAGTAACATCGGGACGGCAGGGGTTAACACCGGGGAGCTGTTTTTT
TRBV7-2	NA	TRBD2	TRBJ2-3	CASSLAAGLTDTQYF	TGTGCCAGCAGCCTCGCAGCGGGGCTCACAGATACGCAGTATTTT
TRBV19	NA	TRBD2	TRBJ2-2	CASSISSGSRELFF	TGTGCCAGTAGTATAAGCAGCGGGAGCCGGGAGCTGTTTTTT
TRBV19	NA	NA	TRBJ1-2	CASRRDRGVDGYTF	TGTGCCAGTAGGAGGGACCGCGGGGTAGATGGCTACACCTTC
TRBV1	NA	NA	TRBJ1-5	CTSSQEDIRSSNQPQHF	TGCACCAGCAGCCAAGAGGACATTAGGTCTAGCAATCAGCCCCAGCATTTT
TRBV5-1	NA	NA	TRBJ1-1	CASSLDRSRHSGGITEAFF	TGCGCCAGCAGCTTGGATCGTAGCCGTCACAGCGGGGGGATCACTGAAGCTTTCTTT
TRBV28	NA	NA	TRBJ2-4	CVSSRTLQENIQYF	TGTGTCAGCAGCCGTACCTTACAGGAAAACATTCAGTACTTC
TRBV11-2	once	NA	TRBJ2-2	CASSLTGRVGELFF	TGTGCCAGCAGCTTAACAGGGCGGGTCGGGGAGCTGTTTTTT
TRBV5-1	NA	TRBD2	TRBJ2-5	CASSTRTSGAQETQYF	TGCGCCAGCAGCACCAGGACTAGCGGGGCGCAAGAGACCCAGTACTTC
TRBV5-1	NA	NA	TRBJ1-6	CASSLSRVPYNSPLHF	TGCGCCAGCAGCTTGAGTCGAGTACCATATAATTCACCCCTCCACTTT
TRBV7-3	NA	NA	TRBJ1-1	CASSFQGQGTEAFF	TGTGCCAGCAGCTTCCAAGGCCAGGGCACTGAAGCTTTCTTT
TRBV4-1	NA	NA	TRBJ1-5	CASSHLTAKREPQHF	TGCGCCAGCAGCCACCTGACAGCCAAAAGGGAGCCCCAGCATTTT
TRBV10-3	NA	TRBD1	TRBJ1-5	CASTGEMNQPQHF	TGTGCCTCGACAGGGGAGATGAATCAGCCCCAGCATTTT
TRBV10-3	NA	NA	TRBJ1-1	CATTLNANSNTEAFF	TGTGCCACCACCTTGAATGCGAACTCGAACACTGAAGCTTTCTTT
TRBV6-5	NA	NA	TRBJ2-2	CASQEADGELFF	TGTGCCAGCCAAGAGGCGGACGGGGAGCTGTTTTTT
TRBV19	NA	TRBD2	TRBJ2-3	CASSILAGGEDTQYF	TGTGCCAGTAGTATCCTAGCGGGAGGGGAAGATACGCAGTATTTT
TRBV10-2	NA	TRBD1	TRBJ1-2	CASSESIIPGQNGYTF	TGCGCCAGCAGTGAGTCGATTATTCCGGGACAGAATGGCTACACCTTC